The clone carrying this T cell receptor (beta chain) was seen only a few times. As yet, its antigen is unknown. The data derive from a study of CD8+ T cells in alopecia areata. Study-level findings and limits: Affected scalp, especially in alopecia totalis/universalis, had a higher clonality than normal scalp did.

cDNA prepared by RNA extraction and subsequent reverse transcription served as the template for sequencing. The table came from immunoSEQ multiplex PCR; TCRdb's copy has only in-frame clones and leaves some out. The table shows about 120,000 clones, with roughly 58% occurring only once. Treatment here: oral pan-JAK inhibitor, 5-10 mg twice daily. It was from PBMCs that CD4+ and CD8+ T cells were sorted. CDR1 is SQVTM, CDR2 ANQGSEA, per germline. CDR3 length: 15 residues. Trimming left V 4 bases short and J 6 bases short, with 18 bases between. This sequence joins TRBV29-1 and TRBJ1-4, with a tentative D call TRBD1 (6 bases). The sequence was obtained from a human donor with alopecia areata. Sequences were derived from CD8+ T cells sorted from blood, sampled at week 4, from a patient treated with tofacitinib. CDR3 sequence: CSVAGTRTQHEKLFF. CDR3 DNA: TGCAGCGTTGCCGGGACAAGGACCCAACATGAAAAACTGTTTTTT.